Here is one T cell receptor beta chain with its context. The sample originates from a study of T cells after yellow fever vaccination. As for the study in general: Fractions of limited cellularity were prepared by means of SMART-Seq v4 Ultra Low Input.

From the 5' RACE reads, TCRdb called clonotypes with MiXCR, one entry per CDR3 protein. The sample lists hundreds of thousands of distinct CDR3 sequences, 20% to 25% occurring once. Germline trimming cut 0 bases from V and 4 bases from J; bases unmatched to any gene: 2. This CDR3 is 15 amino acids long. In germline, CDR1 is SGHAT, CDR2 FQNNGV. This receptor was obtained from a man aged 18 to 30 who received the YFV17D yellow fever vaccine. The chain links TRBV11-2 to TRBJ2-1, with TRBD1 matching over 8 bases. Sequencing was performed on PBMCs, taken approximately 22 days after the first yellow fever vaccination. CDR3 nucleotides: TGTGCCAGCAGCTTAGATAGACAGGGGTACAATGAGCAGTTCTTC. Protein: CASSLDRQGYNEQFF.